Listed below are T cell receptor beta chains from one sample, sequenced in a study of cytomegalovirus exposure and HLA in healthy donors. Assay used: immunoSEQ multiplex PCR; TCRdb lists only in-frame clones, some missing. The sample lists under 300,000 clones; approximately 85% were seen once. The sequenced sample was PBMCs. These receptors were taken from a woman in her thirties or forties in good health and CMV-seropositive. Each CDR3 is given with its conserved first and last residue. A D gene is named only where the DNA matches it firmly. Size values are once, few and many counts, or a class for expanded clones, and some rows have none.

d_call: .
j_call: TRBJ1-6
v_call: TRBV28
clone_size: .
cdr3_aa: CASIPYMANSPLHF
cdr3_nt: TGTGCCAGCATTCCGTACATGGCCAATTCACCCCTCCACTTT

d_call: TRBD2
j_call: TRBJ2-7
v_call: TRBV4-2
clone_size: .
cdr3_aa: CASSHSLAESSYEQYF
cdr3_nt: TGTGCCAGCAGCCATTCGCTAGCGGAGAGCTCCTACGAGCAGTACTTC

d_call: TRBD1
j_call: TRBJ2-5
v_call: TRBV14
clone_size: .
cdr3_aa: CASSLTTGYGAQYF
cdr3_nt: TGTGCCAGCAGCCTCACGACAGGGTATGGGGCCCAGTACTTC

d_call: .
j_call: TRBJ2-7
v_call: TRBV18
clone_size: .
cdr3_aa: CASSATIAYEQYF
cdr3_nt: TGTGCCAGCTCAGCGACAATAGCCTACGAGCAGTACTTC

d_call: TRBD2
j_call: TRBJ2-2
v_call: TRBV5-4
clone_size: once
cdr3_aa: CASSLGTSAAGELFF
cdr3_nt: TGTGCCAGCAGCTTAGGGACTAGCGCGGCGGGGGAGCTGTTTTTT

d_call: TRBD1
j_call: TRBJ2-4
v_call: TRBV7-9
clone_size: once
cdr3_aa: CASSSDRGNLDIQYF
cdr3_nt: TGTGCCAGCAGCTCGGACAGGGGGAACCTGGACATTCAGTACTTC

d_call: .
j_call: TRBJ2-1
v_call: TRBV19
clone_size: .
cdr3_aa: CASSMAGPHYGNEQFF
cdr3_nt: TGTGCCAGTAGTATGGCAGGGCCTCATTATGGCAATGAGCAGTTCTTC

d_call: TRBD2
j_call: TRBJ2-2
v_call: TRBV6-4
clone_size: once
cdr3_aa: CASSLAGSNTGELFF
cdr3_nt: TGTGCCAGCAGTCTAGCGGGATCGAACACCGGGGAGCTGTTTTTT

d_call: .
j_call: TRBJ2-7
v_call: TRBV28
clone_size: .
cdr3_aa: CARGRETYEQYF
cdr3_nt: TGTGCCAGGGGGCGGGAAACCTACGAGCAGTACTTC

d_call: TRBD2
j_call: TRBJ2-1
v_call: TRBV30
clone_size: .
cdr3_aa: CAWSIGSGVQFF
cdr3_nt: TGTGCCTGGAGCATAGGGAGCGGGGTTCAGTTCTTC

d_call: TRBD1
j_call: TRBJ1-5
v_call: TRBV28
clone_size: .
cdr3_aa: CASSLGVITTGYFDRGHGNQPQHF
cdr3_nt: TGTGCCAGCAGTTTGGGGGTAATAACTACTGGGTACTTCGACAGGGGGCATGGGAATCAGCCCCAGCATTTT

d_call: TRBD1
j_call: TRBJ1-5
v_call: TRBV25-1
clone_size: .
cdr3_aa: CASSGQGSGQPQHF
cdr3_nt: TGTGCCAGCAGTGGACAGGGATCCGGTCAGCCCCAGCATTTT

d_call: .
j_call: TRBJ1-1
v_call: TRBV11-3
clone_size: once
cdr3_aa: CASSLGASFTEAFF
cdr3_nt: TGTGCCAGCAGCTTGGGGGCTTCCTTCACTGAAGCTTTCTTT

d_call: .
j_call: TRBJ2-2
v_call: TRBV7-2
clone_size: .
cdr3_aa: CASEFGVTTGELFF
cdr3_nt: TGTGCCAGCGAGTTCGGGGTTACCACCGGGGAGCTGTTTTTT

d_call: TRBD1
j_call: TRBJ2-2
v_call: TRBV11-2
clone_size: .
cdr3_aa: CASSSAWTGIVGELFF
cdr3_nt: TGTGCCAGCAGCTCAGCCTGGACAGGGATCGTCGGGGAGCTGTTTTTT

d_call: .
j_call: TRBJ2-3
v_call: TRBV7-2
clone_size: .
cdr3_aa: CASSDSFTDTQYF
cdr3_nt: TGTGCCAGCAGCGACAGTTTCACAGATACGCAGTATTTT

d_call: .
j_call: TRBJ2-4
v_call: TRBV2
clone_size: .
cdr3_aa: CASSDGRQLAKNIQYF
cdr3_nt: TGTGCCAGCAGTGACGGTAGACAGTTAGCCAAAAACATTCAGTACTTC

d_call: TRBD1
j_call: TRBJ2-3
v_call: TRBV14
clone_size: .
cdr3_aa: CASSRRTGGTDTQYF
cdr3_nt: TGTGCCAGCAGCCGCCGGACAGGAGGCACAGATACGCAGTATTTT

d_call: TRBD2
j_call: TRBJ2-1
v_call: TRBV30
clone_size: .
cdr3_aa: CAWGSGQAGVNEQFF
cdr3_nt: TGTGCCTGGGGTTCGGGACAAGCGGGAGTCAATGAGCAGTTCTTC

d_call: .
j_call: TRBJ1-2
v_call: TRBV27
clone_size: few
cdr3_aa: CASSTSTAPYGYTF
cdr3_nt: TGTGCCAGCAGTACATCCACCGCCCCCTATGGCTACACCTTC

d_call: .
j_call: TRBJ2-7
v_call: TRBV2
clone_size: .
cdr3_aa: CASSEQGSSYEQYF
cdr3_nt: TGTGCCAGCAGTGAGCAGGGAAGCTCCTACGAGCAGTACTTC

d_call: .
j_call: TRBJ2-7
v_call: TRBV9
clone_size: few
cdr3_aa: CASSVGGEDEQYF
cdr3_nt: TGTGCCAGCAGCGTAGGGGGGGAGGACGAGCAGTACTTC

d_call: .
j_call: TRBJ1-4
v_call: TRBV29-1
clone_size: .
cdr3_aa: CSVFNEKLFF
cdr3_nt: TGCAGCGTCTTTAATGAAAAACTGTTTTTT

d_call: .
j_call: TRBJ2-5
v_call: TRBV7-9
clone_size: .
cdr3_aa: CASSSTSGYQETQYF
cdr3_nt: TGTGCCAGCAGCTCGACGTCGGGGTACCAAGAGACCCAGTACTTC

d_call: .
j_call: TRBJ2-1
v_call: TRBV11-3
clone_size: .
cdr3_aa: CASSLRQKSSYNEQFF
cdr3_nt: TGTGCCAGCAGCCTCCGACAGAAAAGCTCCTACAATGAGCAGTTCTTC

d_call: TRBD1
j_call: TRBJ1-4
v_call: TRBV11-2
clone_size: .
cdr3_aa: CASSTGTGGFAEKLFF
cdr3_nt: TGTGCCAGCAGCACCGGGACAGGGGGTTTTGCGGAAAAACTGTTTTTT

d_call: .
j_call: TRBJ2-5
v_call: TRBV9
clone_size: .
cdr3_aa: CASSKTGIGETQYF
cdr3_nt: TGTGCCAGCAGCAAAACAGGGATAGGGGAGACCCAGTACTTC

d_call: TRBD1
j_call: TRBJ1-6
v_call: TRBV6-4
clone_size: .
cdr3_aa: CASNRVGTGTYNSPLHF
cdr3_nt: TGTGCCAGCAATCGGGTCGGGACAGGGACGTATAATTCACCCCTCCACTTT

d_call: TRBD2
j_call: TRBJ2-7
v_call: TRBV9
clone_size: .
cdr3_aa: CASSVEASGVSYEQYF
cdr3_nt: TGTGCCAGCAGCGTAGAAGCTAGCGGGGTCTCCTACGAGCAGTACTTC

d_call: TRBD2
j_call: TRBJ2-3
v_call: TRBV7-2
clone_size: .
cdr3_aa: CASSLFRLAGFTDTQYF
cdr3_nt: TGTGCCAGCAGCTTATTTAGGCTAGCGGGATTCACAGATACGCAGTATTTT

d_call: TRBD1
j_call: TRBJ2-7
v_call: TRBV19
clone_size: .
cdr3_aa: CASSIPDRATYEQYF
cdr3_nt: TGTGCCAGTAGTATCCCCGACAGGGCCACCTACGAGCAGTACTTC

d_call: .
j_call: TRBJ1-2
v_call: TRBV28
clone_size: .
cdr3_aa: CASSSGGRDYGYTF
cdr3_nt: TGTGCCAGCAGTTCGGGGGGCAGGGACTATGGCTACACCTTC

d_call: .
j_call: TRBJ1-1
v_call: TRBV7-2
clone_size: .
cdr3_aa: CASSLGVRYTEAFF
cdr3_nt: TGTGCCAGCAGCTTAGGAGTCCGGTACACTGAAGCTTTCTTT

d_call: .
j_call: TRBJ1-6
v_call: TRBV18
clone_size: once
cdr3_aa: CASSQQEKNSPLHF
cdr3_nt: TGTGCCAGCTCACAACAGGAGAAGAATTCACCCCTCCACTTT

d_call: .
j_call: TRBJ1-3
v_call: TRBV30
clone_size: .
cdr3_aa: CAWRGLGLSSGNTIYF
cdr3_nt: TGTGCCTGGAGGGGACTGGGCCTCAGCTCTGGAAACACCATATATTTT

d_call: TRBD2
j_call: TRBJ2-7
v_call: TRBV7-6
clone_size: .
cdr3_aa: CASSRLAGIYEQYF
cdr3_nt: TGTGCCAGCAGCCGACTAGCGGGTATCTACGAGCAGTACTTC

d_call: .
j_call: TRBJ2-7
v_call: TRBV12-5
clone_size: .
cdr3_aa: CASGLSSAYEQYF
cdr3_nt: TGTGCTAGTGGTTTGTCTTCCGCCTACGAGCAGTACTTC

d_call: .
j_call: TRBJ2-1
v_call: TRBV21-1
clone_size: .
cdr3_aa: CASSKALPWTARGNEQFF
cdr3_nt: TGTGCCAGCAGCAAAGCTCTACCGTGGACAGCAAGGGGCAATGAGCAGTTCTTC

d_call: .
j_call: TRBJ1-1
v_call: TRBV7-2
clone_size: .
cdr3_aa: CASSLKGGYTEAFF
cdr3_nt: TGTGCCAGCAGCTTAAAGGGGGGGTACACTGAAGCTTTCTTT

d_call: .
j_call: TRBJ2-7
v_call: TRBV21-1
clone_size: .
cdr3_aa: CASSQGPLTSPKPEQYF
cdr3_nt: TGTGCCAGCAGCCAAGGTCCCTTGACTAGCCCCAAACCAGAGCAGTACTTC

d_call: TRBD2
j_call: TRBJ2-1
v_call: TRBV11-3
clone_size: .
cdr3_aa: CASSFGTSGRVNEQFF
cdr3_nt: TGTGCCAGCAGCTTTGGCACTAGCGGGAGGGTGAATGAGCAGTTCTTC

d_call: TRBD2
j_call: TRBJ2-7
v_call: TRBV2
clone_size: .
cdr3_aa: CASKHGTGGGYEQYF
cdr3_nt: TGTGCCAGCAAACATGGTACGGGAGGGGGCTACGAGCAGTACTTC

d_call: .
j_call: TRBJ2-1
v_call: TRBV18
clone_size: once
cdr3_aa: CASSGTYNEQFF
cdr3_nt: TGTGCCAGCTCCGGGACTTACAATGAGCAGTTCTTC

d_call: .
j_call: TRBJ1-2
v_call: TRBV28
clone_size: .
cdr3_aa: CASTPPGSNYGYTF
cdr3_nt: TGTGCCAGCACACCCCCCGGGAGTAATTATGGCTACACCTTC

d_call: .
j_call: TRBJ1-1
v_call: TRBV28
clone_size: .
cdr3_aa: CASIRFTAGTTSAFF
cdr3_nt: TGTGCCAGCATTCGGTTTACCGCCGGGACAACGTCGGCTTTCTTT

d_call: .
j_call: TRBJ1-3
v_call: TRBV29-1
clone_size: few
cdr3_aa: CSVVSRNTIYF
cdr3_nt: TGCAGCGTTGTTAGTAGAAACACCATATATTTT

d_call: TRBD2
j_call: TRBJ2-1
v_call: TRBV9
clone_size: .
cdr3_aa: CASSFSGSSYNEQFF
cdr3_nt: TGTGCCAGCAGCTTCAGCGGGAGTTCCTACAATGAGCAGTTCTTC

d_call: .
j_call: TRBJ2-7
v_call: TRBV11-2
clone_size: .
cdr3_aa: CASSPSRGRGYEQYF
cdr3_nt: TGTGCCAGCAGCCCGAGCAGGGGACGGGGCTACGAGCAGTACTTC

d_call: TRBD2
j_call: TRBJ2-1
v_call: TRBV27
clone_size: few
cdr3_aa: CASSPVAGVGHVGYNEQFF
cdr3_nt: TGTGCCAGCAGTCCGGTAGCGGGAGTGGGGCATGTCGGATACAATGAGCAGTTCTTC

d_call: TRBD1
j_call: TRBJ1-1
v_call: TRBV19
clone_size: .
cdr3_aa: CASSTTGSPGEAFF
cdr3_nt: TGTGCCAGTAGTACGACAGGGTCCCCCGGTGAAGCTTTCTTT

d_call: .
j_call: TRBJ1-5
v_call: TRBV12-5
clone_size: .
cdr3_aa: CASGLISNQPQHF
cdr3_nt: TGTGCTAGTGGTTTGATAAGCAATCAGCCCCAGCATTTT

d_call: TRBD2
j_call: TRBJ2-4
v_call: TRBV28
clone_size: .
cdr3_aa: CASSLGGLALGIQYF
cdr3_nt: TGTGCCAGCAGTTTGGGAGGACTAGCATTAGGCATTCAGTACTTC

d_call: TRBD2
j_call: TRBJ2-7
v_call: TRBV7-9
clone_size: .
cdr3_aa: CASSHSGSGSYEQYF
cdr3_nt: TGTGCCAGCAGTCACAGCGGGAGTGGGTCCTACGAGCAGTACTTC

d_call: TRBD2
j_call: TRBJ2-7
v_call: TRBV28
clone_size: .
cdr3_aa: CASSSGTSGSGEQYF
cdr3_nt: TGTGCCAGCAGTTCCGGGACTAGCGGGAGCGGTGAGCAGTACTTC